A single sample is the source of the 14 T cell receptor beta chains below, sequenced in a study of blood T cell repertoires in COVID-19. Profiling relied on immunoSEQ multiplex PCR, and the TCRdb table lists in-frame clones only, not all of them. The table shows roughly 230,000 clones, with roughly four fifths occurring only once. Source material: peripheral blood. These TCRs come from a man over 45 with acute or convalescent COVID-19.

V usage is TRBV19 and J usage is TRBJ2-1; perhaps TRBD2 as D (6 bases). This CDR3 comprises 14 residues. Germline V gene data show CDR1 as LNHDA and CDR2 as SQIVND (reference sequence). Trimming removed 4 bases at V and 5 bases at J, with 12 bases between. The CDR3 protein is CASSSGVDHNEQFF. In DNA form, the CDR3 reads TGTGCCAGTAGTAGCGGGGTAGACCACAATGAGCAGTTCTTC.

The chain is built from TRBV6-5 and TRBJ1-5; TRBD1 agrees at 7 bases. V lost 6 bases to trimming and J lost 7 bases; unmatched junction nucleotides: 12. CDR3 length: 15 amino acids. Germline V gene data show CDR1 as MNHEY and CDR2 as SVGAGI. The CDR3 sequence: CASSRSTTGAQPQHF. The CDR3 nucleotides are TGTGCCAGCAGCCGTTCCACTACAGGGGCGCAGCCCCAGCATTTT.

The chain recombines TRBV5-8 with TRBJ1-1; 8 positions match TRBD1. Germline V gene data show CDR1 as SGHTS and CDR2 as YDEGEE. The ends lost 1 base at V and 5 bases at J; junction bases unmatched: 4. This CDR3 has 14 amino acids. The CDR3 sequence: CASSLSGQGTEAFF. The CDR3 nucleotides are TGTGCCAGCAGCTTGTCAGGACAGGGTACTGAAGCTTTCTTT.

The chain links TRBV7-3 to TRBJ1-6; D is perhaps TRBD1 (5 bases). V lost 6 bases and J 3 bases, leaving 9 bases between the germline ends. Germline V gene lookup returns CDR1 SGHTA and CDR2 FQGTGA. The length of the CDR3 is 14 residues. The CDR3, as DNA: TGTGCCAGCAGTCAGGGCTTCTATAATTCACCCCTCCACTTT. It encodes CASSQGFYNSPLHF.

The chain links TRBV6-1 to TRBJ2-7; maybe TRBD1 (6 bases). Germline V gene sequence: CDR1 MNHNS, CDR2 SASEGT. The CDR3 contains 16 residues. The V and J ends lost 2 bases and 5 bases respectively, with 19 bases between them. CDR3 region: CASSELGTGSGHEQYF. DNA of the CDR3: TGTGCCAGCAGTGAATTAGGCACAGGGAGCGGCCACGAGCAGTACTTC.

The CDR3 nucleotides read TGTGCCAGCACCTTGGTGGGCGGGGGCCCCGTGGATACGCAGTATTTT. It yields the protein CASTLVGGGPVDTQYF. V gene TRBV11-2 combines with J gene TRBJ2-3; the D gene is possibly TRBD2 (7 bases). Trimming shortened V by 7 bases and J by 6 bases, and 23 bases separated the two germline ends. This CDR3 has 16 residues. Germline values: CDR1 SGHAT, CDR2 FQNNGV.

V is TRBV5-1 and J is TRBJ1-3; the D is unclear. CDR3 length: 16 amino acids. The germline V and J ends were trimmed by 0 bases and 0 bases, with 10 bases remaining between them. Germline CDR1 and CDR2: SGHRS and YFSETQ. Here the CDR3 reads CASSLESPFSGNTIYF. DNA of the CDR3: TGCGCCAGCAGCTTGGAGAGCCCTTTCTCTGGAAACACCATATATTTT.

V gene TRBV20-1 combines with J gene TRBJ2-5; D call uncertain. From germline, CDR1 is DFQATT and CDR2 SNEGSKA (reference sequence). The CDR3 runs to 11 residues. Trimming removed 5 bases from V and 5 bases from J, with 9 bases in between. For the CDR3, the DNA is TGCAGTGCTGACCCCGGGGAGACCCAGTACTTC. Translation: CSADPGETQYF.

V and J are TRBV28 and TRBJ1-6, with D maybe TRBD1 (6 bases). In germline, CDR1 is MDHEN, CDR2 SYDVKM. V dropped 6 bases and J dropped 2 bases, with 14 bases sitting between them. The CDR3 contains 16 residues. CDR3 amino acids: CASSPPGETYNSPLHF. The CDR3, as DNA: TGTGCCAGCAGCCCCCCAGGGGAGACCTATAATTCACCCCTCCACTTT.

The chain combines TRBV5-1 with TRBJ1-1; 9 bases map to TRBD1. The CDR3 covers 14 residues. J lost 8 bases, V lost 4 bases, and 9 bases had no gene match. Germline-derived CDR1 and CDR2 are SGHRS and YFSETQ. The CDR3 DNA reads TGCGCCAGCAGCGCAAGGACAGGGGAAGGGGAAGCTTTCTTT. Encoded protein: CASSARTGEGEAFF.

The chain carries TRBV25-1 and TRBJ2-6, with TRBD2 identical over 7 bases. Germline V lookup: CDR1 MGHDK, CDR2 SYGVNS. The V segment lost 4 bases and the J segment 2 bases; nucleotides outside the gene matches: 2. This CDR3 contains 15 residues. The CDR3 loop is CASSVRGAGANVLTF. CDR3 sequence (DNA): TGTGCCAGCAGTGTCCGGGGGGCTGGGGCCAACGTCCTGACTTTC. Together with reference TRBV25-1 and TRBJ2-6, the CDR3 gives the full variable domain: EADIYQTPRYLVIGTGKKITLECSQTMGHDKMYWYQQDPGMELHLIHYSYGVNSTEKGDLSSESTVSRIRTEHFPLTLESARPSHTSQYLCASSVRGAGANVLTFGAGSRLTVL.

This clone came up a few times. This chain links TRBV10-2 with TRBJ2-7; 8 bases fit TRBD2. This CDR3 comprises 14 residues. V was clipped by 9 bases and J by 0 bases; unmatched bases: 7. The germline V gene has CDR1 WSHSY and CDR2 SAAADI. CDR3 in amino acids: CASRLALSSYEQYF. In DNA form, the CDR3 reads TGCGCCAGTAGACTAGCGCTGAGCTCCTACGAGCAGTACTTC.

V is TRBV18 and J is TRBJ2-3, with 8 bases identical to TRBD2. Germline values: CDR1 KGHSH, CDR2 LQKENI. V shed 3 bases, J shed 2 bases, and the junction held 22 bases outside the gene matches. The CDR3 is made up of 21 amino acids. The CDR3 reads CASSPQWRREGSASLTDTQYF. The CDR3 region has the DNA TGTGCCAGCTCACCCCAGTGGAGACGGGAGGGATCTGCATCACTCACAGATACGCAGTATTTT.

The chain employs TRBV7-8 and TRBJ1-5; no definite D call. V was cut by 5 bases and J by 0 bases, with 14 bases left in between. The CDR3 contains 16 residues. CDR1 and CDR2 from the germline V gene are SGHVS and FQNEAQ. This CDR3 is CASSLREGNSNQPQHF. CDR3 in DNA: TGTGCCAGCAGCCTCCGGGAAGGGAATAGCAATCAGCCCCAGCATTTT.